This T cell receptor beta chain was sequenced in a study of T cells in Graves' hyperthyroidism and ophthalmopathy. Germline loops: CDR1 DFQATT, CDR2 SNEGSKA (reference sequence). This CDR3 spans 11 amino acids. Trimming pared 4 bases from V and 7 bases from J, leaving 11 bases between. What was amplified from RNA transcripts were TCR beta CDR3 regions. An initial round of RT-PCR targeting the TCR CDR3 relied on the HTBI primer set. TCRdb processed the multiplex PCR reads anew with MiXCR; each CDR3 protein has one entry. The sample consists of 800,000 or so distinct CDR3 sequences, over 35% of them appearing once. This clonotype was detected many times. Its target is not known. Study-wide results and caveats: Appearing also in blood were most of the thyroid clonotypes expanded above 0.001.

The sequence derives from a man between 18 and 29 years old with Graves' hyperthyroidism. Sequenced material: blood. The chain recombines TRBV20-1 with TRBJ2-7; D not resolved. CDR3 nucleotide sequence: TGCAGTGCTACCGCGATGCTAGAGCAGTACTTC. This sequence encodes CSATAMLEQYF.